Below, 26 T cell receptor beta chains from the same sample are listed, as sequenced in a study of lymphopenia after photon versus proton radiotherapy. Repertoires were generated with immunoSEQ multiplex PCR, while TCRdb's copy carries only in-frame clones and drops some. The sample lists under 30,000 clones; roughly 87% were seen once. Source: peripheral blood, taken from a patient treated with proton-based radiotherapy. Every receptor here comes from a woman between 55 and 75 years old with cholangiocarcinoma. Some clones in this sample may be carry-over from other donors' samples.

The chain has TRBV7-2 and TRBJ1-5; perhaps TRBD1 as D (5 bases). Trimming took off 1 base at V and 8 bases at J, with 12 bases between the two ends. The CDR3 is made up of 14 amino acids. Germline CDR1 SGHTA, CDR2 FQGNSA. The CDR3 bases are TGTGCCAGCAGCTTAGACGGCAGGGCAAAGCCCCAGCATTTT. Protein: CASSLDGRAKPQHF.

This chain connects TRBV18 to TRBJ1-4; no clear D. The CDR3 totals 13 residues. The ends were cut back, 2 bases at V and 6 bases at J, with 7 bases in the middle. CDR1 and CDR2 from the germline V gene are KGHSH and LQKENI. As DNA, the CDR3 is TGTGCCAGCTCACCATCGGACTATGAAAAACTGTTTTTT. Translated: CASSPSDYEKLFF. The entire variable domain, with the rest obtained from reference TRBV18 and TRBJ1-4, is as follows: NAGVMQNPRHLVRRRGQEARLRCSPMKGHSHVYWYRQLPEEGLKFMVYLQKENIIDESGMPKERFSAEFPKEGPSILRIQQVVRGDSAAYFCASSPSDYEKLFFGSGTQLSVL.

The chain combines TRBV2 with TRBJ1-2; D not resolved. The length of the CDR3 is 13 residues. Trimming took off 4 bases at V and 0 bases at J, with 6 bases between the two ends. Germline V gene sequence: CDR1 SNHLY, CDR2 FYNNEI. CDR3 loop: CASSASTNYGYTF. For the CDR3, the DNA is TGTGCCAGCAGTGCTAGCACTAACTATGGCTACACCTTC.

The chain uses TRBV6-1 and TRBJ1-5; a weak D match, TRBD1 (5 bases). Germline CDR1 and CDR2: MNHNS and SASEGT. V lost 2 bases and J lost 2, with 16 bases in between. There are 17 residues in the CDR3. This chain's CDR3 is CASSELPGTGGNQPQHF. The CDR3 bases are TGTGCCAGCAGTGAACTTCCCGGGACCGGTGGCAATCAGCCCCAGCATTTT.

The count of this clone is one. The rearrangement uses TRBV6-1 and TRBJ2-1; no clear D gene. Per germline, CDR1 MNHNS and CDR2 SASEGT. This CDR3 has 13 amino acids. Trimming took 5 bases from V and 5 from J, leaving 10 bases between them. For the CDR3, the DNA is TGTGCCAGCAGTCCAAGACGGAACAATGAGCAGTTCTTC. It yields the protein CASSPRRNNEQFF.

For the CDR3, the DNA is TGTGCCAGCAGCTTAGGTCCAGGCTCCTACGAGCAGTACTTC. This sequence encodes CASSLGPGSYEQYF. The gene calls are TRBV7-2 and TRBJ2-7; D gene unclear. The ends were cut back, 1 base at V and 0 bases at J, with 7 bases in the middle. This CDR3 region has 14 residues. CDR1 and CDR2 (germline): SGHTA, FQGNSA.

The rearrangement links TRBV19 to TRBJ2-7, with 8 bases lining up with TRBD1. Germline trimming cut 5 bases from V and 2 bases from J; bases unmatched to any gene: 8. The CDR3 has 15 amino acids. Looked up from germline, CDR1 is LNHDA and CDR2 is SQIVND (reference sequence). The CDR3 sequence: CASSGSYRGTYEQYF. The CDR3 region has the DNA TGTGCCAGTAGTGGTAGTTACAGGGGGACCTACGAGCAGTACTTC. Based on the CDR3 plus reference TRBV19 and TRBJ2-7, the full variable domain is DGGITQSPKYLFRKEGQNVTLSCEQNLNHDAMYWYRQDPGQGLRLIYYSQIVNDFQKGDIAEGYSVSREKKESFPLTVTSAQKNPTAFYLCASSGSYRGTYEQYFGPGTRLTVT.

CDR3 protein: CASSPSGTGDYEQYF. DNA for the CDR3: TGTGCCAGCTCACCGTCCGGGACAGGGGACTACGAGCAGTACTTC. The J gene is TRBJ2-7, the V gene TRBV18, with 10 nucleotides matching TRBD1. Germline V gene data show CDR1 as KGHSH and CDR2 as LQKENI. The CDR3 length is 15 residues. J gave up 3 bases and V 3 bases, and 5 bases lay outside the gene matches.

The genes are TRBV5-4 and TRBJ2-2; TRBD2 matches 12 bases. The germline gives CDR1 SGHNT, CDR2 YYREEE (reference sequence). This CDR3 contains 17 residues. J was trimmed by 0 bases and V by 0 bases; bases with no gene match: 0. The CDR3, as DNA: TGTGCCAGCAGCTTGGGACTAGCGGGAGCGAACACCGGGGAGCTGTTTTTT. Amino acids: CASSLGLAGANTGELFF.

This chain connects TRBV6-1 to TRBJ1-4; TRBD1 might be the D (5 bases). Germline CDR1 is MNHNS and CDR2 is SASEGT. CDR3 length: 14 residues. V shed 4 bases and J shed 7 bases, with 13 bases lying between them. The CDR3 is CASSANRIPEKLFF. The CDR3 DNA reads TGTGCCAGCAGTGCCAACAGGATACCTGAAAAACTGTTTTTT.

The chain joins TRBV19 to TRBJ2-5, with D perhaps matching TRBD1 (6 bases). This CDR3 is built from 14 residues. CDR1 is LNHDA, CDR2 SQIVND, per germline (reference sequence). Trimming stripped 2 bases from V and 1 base from J, with 8 bases between. CDR3 sequence reads: CASSITGTQETQYF. The CDR3 DNA reads as TGTGCCAGTAGTATAACAGGGACCCAAGAGACCCAGTACTTC.

This clone has only a few counts. The chain has TRBV4-1 and TRBJ2-7, with D unclear. V lost 1 base to trimming and J lost 4 bases, with 2 bases between them. Germline V CDR1 and CDR2: MGHRA, YSYEKL. The CDR3 contains 11 residues. The CDR3, as DNA: TGCGCCAGCAGCCAAGCTTACGAGCAGTACTTC. Residues: CASSQAYEQYF.

The rearrangement joins TRBV7-8 to TRBJ2-5; D not resolved. The CDR3 totals 14 residues. Trimming cost V 0 bases and J 2 bases, with 7 bases left between them. CDR1 and CDR2 (germline): SGHVS, FQNEAQ. In DNA, the CDR3 is TGTGCCAGCAGCTTAGCTGGGGATCAAGAGACCCAGTACTTC. It encodes CASSLAGDQETQYF.

V gene TRBV19 combines with J gene TRBJ1-2, with TRBD1 as a possible D gene (6 bases). The ends were cut back, 2 bases at V and 0 bases at J, with 10 bases in the middle. The CDR3 length is 15 residues. CDR1 is LNHDA and CDR2 is SQIVND in the germline V gene (reference sequence). The CDR3 bases are TGTGCCAGTAGTATATGGGACACAACTAACTATGGCTACACCTTC. It specifies CASSIWDTTNYGYTF.

The genes are TRBV5-4 and TRBJ1-2; D remains unclear. The length of the CDR3 is 15 residues. Trimming left V 0 bases short and J 2 bases short, with 11 bases between. Germline lookup yields CDR1 SGHNT and CDR2 YYREEE (reference sequence). CDR3 amino acids: CASSLGGVGNYGYTF. CDR3 DNA: TGTGCCAGCAGCTTGGGGGGAGTGGGAAACTATGGCTACACCTTC.

The V and J genes are TRBV18 and TRBJ2-7, with a possible D match to TRBD2 (5 bases). This CDR3 region has 13 residues. Trimming removed 1 base at V and 7 bases at J, with 11 bases between. Germline CDR1 is KGHSH and CDR2 is LQKENI. CDR3 protein: CASSPRYGEEQYF. The CDR3 coding sequence is TGTGCCAGCTCACCACGGTACGGGGAAGAGCAGTACTTC.

The chain combines TRBV18 with TRBJ1-1, with TRBD1 matching 8 bases. V dropped 5 bases and J dropped 6; count of bases not matched to a gene: 5. This CDR3 is 13 amino acids long. CDR1 and CDR2 from the germline V gene are KGHSH and LQKENI. The CDR3 region is CASSTTGASEAFF. As DNA, the CDR3 is TGTGCCAGCTCAACGACAGGGGCGTCTGAAGCTTTCTTT. The entire variable domain, with the rest obtained from reference TRBV18 and TRBJ1-1, is as follows: NAGVMQNPRHLVRRRGQEARLRCSPMKGHSHVYWYRQLPEEGLKFMVYLQKENIIDESGMPKERFSAEFPKEGPSILRIQQVVRGDSAAYFCASSTTGASEAFFGQGTRLTVV.

The genes are TRBV6-5 and TRBJ1-6, with a weak D call TRBD1 (5 bases). This CDR3 is 16 amino acids long. Trimming shortened V by 8 bases and J by 9 bases, and 23 bases separated the two germline ends. Per germline, CDR1 MNHEY and CDR2 SVGAGI. The CDR3 is CASGWDGGPRGSPLHF. The CDR3 nucleotides read TGTGCCAGCGGTTGGGACGGTGGCCCTCGAGGTTCACCCCTCCACTTT.

The chain recombines TRBV10-1 with TRBJ2-5; 10 bases are shared with TRBD2. The CDR3 is made up of 15 amino acids. Per the germline V gene, CDR1 is WNHNN and CDR2 is SYGVQD (reference sequence). The ends lost 2 bases at V and 5 bases at J; junction bases unmatched: 5. In DNA, the CDR3 is TGCGCCAGCAGTGAGCCCCCTAGCGGGGGTGAGACCCAGTACTTC. This encodes CASSEPPSGGETQYF.

CDR3 bases: TGTGCCAGTAGACCGGGGCCCCTTGGCTACACCTTC. Amino acids: CASRPGPLGYTF. The rearrangement links TRBV19 to TRBJ1-2; a weak D match, TRBD1 (5 bases). Trimming removed 6 bases from V and 7 bases from J, with 12 bases in between. The CDR3 runs 12 residues. CDR1 is LNHDA, CDR2 SQIVND, per germline (reference sequence).

This chain uses TRBV7-3 with TRBJ1-1, with 11 bases that match TRBD1. V was clipped by 5 bases and J by 4 bases; unmatched bases: 9. CDR3 length: 16 residues. From germline, CDR1 is SGHTA and CDR2 FQGTGA. The CDR3 region has the DNA TGTGCCAGCAGCCGGGACAGGGGGTCTTTCTCCACTGAAGCTTTCTTT. Encoded protein: CASSRDRGSFSTEAFF.

A few counts support this clone. This rearrangement joins TRBV27 to TRBJ2-7; D is unclear. CDR1 and CDR2 (germline): MNHEY, SMNVEV (reference sequence). This CDR3 is 11 amino acids long. V was clipped by 2 bases and J by 4 bases, with 3 bases between them. The CDR3 sequence: CASSLGYEQYF. The CDR3 DNA reads as TGTGCCAGCAGTTTAGGGTACGAGCAGTACTTC.

This clone was seen a few times. The DNA for the CDR3 is TGTGCCATCAGCGAGCGGGGCATATACAATGAGCAGTTCTTC. It is translated as CAISERGIYNEQFF. This chain uses TRBV10-3 with TRBJ2-1; TRBD2 matches 7 bases. The CDR3 runs to 14 residues. Germline V CDR1 and CDR2: ENHRY, SYGVKD. The ends lost 6 bases at V and 4 bases at J; junction bases unmatched: 6.

This clone was seen only a few times. CDR3 sequence: CASSLGTASAHTQYF. The CDR3 bases are TGTGCCAGCAGTTTAGGTACGGCTAGCGCACATACGCAGTATTTT. This sequence joins TRBV27 and TRBJ2-3; tentatively, D is TRBD2 (6 bases). The V and J ends lost 2 bases and 7 bases respectively, with 16 bases between them. Germline CDR1 is MNHEY and CDR2 is SMNVEV (reference sequence). The CDR3 totals 15 residues.

This sequence joins TRBV10-2 and TRBJ2-1; D possibly corresponds to TRBD2 (6 bases). Germline values: CDR1 WSHSY, CDR2 SAAADI. The CDR3 spans 15 residues. Trimming took 8 bases from V and 2 from J, leaving 16 bases between them. The CDR3: CASGGGVPTYNEQFF. CDR3 DNA: TGCGCCAGCGGAGGAGGGGTACCCACCTACAATGAGCAGTTCTTC.

The rearrangement joins TRBV5-1 to TRBJ2-7; D unresolved. The CDR3 loop spans 12 amino acids. Germline V CDR1 and CDR2: SGHRS, YFSETQ. V lost 2 bases, J lost 3 bases, and 6 bases lay in between. The CDR3 is CASSFIGYEQYF. The CDR3 DNA sequence: TGCGCCAGCAGCTTTATTGGCTACGAGCAGTACTTC.